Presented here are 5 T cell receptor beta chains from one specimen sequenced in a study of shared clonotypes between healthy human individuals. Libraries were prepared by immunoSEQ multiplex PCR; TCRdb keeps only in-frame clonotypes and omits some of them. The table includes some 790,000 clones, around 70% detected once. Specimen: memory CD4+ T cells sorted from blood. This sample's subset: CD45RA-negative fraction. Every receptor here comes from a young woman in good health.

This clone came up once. In nucleotides, the CDR3 is TGCGCCAGCAGCCGGGCGACTGGGGAAAAACTGTTTTTT. It is translated as CASSRATGEKLFF. The rearrangement links TRBV4-1 to TRBJ1-4, with D hard to call. The ends were cut back, 4 bases at V and 8 bases at J, with 11 bases in the middle. Germline V gene data show CDR1 as MGHRA and CDR2 as YSYEKL. The CDR3 runs 13 residues.

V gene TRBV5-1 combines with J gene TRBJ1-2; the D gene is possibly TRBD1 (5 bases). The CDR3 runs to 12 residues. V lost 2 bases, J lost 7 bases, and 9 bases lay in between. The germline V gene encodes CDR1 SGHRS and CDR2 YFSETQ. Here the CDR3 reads CASSFGGAGYTF. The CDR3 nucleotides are TGCGCCAGCAGCTTCGGCGGGGCTGGCTACACCTTC.

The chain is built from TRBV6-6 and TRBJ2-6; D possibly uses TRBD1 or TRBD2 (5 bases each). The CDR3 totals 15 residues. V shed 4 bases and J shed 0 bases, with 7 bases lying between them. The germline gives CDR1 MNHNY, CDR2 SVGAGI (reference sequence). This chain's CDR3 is CASSWGISGANVLTF. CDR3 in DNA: TGTGCCAGCAGTTGGGGGATCTCTGGGGCCAACGTCCTGACTTTC.

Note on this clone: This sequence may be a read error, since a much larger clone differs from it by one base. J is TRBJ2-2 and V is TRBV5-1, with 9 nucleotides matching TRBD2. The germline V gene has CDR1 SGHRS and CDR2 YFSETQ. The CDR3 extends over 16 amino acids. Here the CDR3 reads CVSSLAASGNIGELFF. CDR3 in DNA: TGCGTCAGCAGCTTGGCGGCTAGCGGGAATATCGGGGAGCTGTTTTTT.

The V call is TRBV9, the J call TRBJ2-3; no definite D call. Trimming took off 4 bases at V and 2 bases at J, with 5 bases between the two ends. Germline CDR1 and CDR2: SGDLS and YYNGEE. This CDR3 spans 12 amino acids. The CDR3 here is CASSILTDTQYF. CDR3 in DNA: TGTGCCAGCAGCATACTCACAGATACGCAGTATTTT.